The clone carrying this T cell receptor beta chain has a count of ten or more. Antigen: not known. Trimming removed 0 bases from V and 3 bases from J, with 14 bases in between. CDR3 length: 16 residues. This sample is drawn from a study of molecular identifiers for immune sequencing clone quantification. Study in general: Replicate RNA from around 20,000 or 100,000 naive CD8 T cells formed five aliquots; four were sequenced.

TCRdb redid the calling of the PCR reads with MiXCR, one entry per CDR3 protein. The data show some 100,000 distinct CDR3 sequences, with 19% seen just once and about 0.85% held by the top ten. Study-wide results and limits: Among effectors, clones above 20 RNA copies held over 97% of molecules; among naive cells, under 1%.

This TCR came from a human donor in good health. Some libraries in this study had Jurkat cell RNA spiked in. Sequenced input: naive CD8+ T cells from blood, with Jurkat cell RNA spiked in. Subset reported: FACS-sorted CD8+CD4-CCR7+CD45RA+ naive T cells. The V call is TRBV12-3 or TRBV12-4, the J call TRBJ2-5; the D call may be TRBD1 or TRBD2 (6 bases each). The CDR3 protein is CASSLALGGLEETQYF. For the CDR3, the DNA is TGTGCCAGCAGTTTAGCGCTAGGGGGACTTGAAGAGACCCAGTACTTC.